Sequencing of this TCR beta chain was carried out in a study of cytomegalovirus exposure and HLA in healthy donors. Germline CDR1 is MGHRA and CDR2 is YSYEKL. The CDR3 spans 15 residues. V shed 1 base and J shed 5 bases, with 11 bases lying between them. Primers for the PCR totalled 60 Vbeta and 13 Jbeta. Some clones are missing from TCRdb's copy, which holds only in-frame ones; the method was immunoSEQ multiplex PCR. The sample consists of about 120,000 clones, less than 80% of them appearing once. The TCR was taken from a middle-aged woman in good health and CMV-seropositive. The source material was PBMCs. V gene TRBV4-1 combines with J gene TRBJ1-4, with a weak D call TRBD1 (6 bases). The CDR3 DNA follows: TGCGCCAGCAGCCAAGCAGGGGTCCAGAATGAAAAACTGTTTTTT. Its translation: CASSQAGVQNEKLFF.